Below, 2 T cell receptor beta chains from the same sample are listed, as sequenced in a study of blood T cell repertoires in COVID-19. The table came from immunoSEQ multiplex PCR; TCRdb's copy has only in-frame clones and leaves some out. The sample holds nearly 50,000 clones, approximately 87% seen once. Sequencing was performed on peripheral blood. These TCRs come from an elderly woman with COVID-19, enrolled during active disease.

V gene TRBV11-3 combines with J gene TRBJ1-5, with 10 nucleotides matching TRBD1. The germline gives CDR1 SGHNT, CDR2 YENEEA. The CDR3 is 18 residues long. The junction had 19 bases not matched to a gene; V was cut back by 10 bases and J by 4 bases. In DNA form, the CDR3 reads TGTGCCATCCGACGATTTATGACCGGACAGGGGGATAATCAGCCCCAGCATTTT. This encodes CAIRRFMTGQGDNQPQHF.

This chain links TRBV11-2 with TRBJ1-2, with 9 bases aligning to TRBD1. This CDR3 contains 14 residues. Germline V lookup: CDR1 SGHAT, CDR2 FQNNGV. Unmatched junction bases numbered 8, after V lost 5 bases and J lost 7 bases. The CDR3 coding sequence is TGTGCCAGCAGCCAGTGGGACAGGGTTAGTGGCTACACCTTC. It translates to CASSQWDRVSGYTF.